The 12 T cell receptor beta chains in this list originate from one sample, sequenced in a study of blood T cell repertoires in COVID-19. Using immunoSEQ multiplex PCR, the repertoire was profiled, and TCRdb retains in-frame clones only, with some absent. The sample holds under 150,000 clones, roughly 90% seen once. Sequencing used peripheral blood. These receptors all stem from a human donor in a cohort sampled during active COVID-19.

The V and J genes are TRBV7-3 and TRBJ1-1; tentatively, D is TRBD1 (5 bases). The CDR3 has 13 residues. Germline-derived CDR1 and CDR2 are SGHTA and FQGTGA. Between the trimmed V and J ends, which lost 9 bases and 6 bases, there was a span of 17 bases. Here the CDR3 DNA reads TGTGCCAGAAGATCGGCGGGGGAACCTGAAGCTTTCTTT. The encoded protein is CARRSAGEPEAFF.

The rearrangement links TRBV18 to TRBJ2-7; 8 positions match TRBD1. The CDR3 runs 15 residues. Germline CDR1 and CDR2: KGHSH and LQKENI. J gave up 4 bases and V 3 bases, and 8 bases lay outside the gene matches. The CDR3 protein is CASSPSGGPYYEQYF. In nucleotides, the CDR3 is TGTGCCAGCTCACCCTCAGGGGGCCCTTATTACGAGCAGTACTTC.

The chain joins TRBV7-2 to TRBJ2-1, with D tentatively TRBD2 (5 bases). This CDR3 region has 13 residues. Germline CDR1 SGHTA, CDR2 FQGNSA. The V end lost 0 bases, the J end lost 5 bases, and 5 bases lay between the germline ends. The DNA of the CDR3 is TGTGCCAGCAGCTTAGCGAGGGACAATGAGCAGTTCTTC. It is translated as CASSLARDNEQFF.

This chain uses TRBV2 with TRBJ2-1, with 10 positions matching TRBD2. Germline CDR1 and CDR2: SNHLY and FYNNEI. The length of the CDR3 is 16 residues. J gave up 2 bases and V 6 bases, and 7 bases lay outside the gene matches. The CDR3 region is CASSPHSGGTYNEQFF. CDR3 in DNA: TGTGCCAGCAGCCCCCATAGCGGGGGGACCTACAATGAGCAGTTCTTC.

This clone appeared once. The V and J genes are TRBV30 and TRBJ1-3; D is possibly TRBD1 (5 bases). This CDR3 has 12 amino acids. Germline V gene sequence: CDR1 GTSNPN, CDR2 SVGIG (reference sequence). The V end was cut by 0 bases, the J end by 11 bases, with 11 bases between. The CDR3 reads CAWSVQAASIYF. CDR3 in DNA: TGTGCCTGGAGTGTACAGGCAGCCTCCATATATTTT.

The rearrangement uses TRBV9 and TRBJ1-2, with TRBD1 matching 10 bases. J was trimmed by 2 bases and V by 2 bases; bases with no gene match: 6. Germline-derived CDR1 and CDR2 are SGDLS and YYNGEE. The CDR3 loop spans 16 amino acids. The DNA for the CDR3 is TGTGCCAGCAGCGTGGGGACAGGGGCAACAAACTATGGCTACACCTTC. Its translation: CASSVGTGATNYGYTF.

V and J are TRBV3-1 (or the pseudogene TRBV3-2) and TRBJ2-2; D not certain. The length of the CDR3 is 13 residues. The germline V and J ends were trimmed by 3 bases and 4 bases, with 6 bases remaining between them. Germline CDR1 and CDR2: LGHDT and YNNKEL (reference sequence). The CDR3 DNA follows: TGTGCCAGCAGCCATGCGTCCACCGGGGAGCTGTTTTTT. The encoded protein is CASSHASTGELFF.

The V and J genes are TRBV15 and TRBJ2-7; 11 nucleotides agree with TRBD2. Germline loops: CDR1 LNHNV, CDR2 YYDKDF (reference sequence). Trimming cost V 5 bases and J 5 bases; bases outside gene matches: 23. The CDR3 has 20 residues. CDR3: CATSGVAGGITVNFRDEQYF. CDR3 nucleotide sequence: TGTGCCACCAGCGGAGTAGCGGGAGGGATTACCGTAAACTTTCGGGACGAGCAGTACTTC. Full variable domain (remainder filled in from reference TRBV15 and TRBJ2-7): DAMVIQNPRYQVTQFGKPVTLSCSQTLNHNVMYWYQQKSSQAPKLLFHYYDKDFNNEADTPDNFQSRRPNTSFCFLDIRSPGLGDTAMYLCATSGVAGGITVNFRDEQYFGPGTRLTVT.

The rearrangement uses TRBV9 and TRBJ2-5; 9 nucleotides align to TRBD2. Trimming removed 0 bases from V and 1 base from J; junction bases left unmatched: 10. The germline V gene has CDR1 SGDLS and CDR2 YYNGEE. This CDR3 comprises 18 residues. The chain's CDR3 is CASSVEGRGGSSQETQYF. The CDR3 coding sequence is TGTGCCAGCAGCGTAGAAGGGCGGGGGGGTAGCTCCCAAGAGACCCAGTACTTC. The whole variable domain, filled in from reference TRBV9 and TRBJ2-5, reads DSGVTQTPKHLITATGQRVTLRCSPRSGDLSVYWYQQSLDQGLQFLIQYYNGEERAKGNILERFSAQQFPDLHSELNLSSLELGDSALYFCASSVEGRGGSSQETQYFGPGTRLLVL.

The chain carries TRBV7-9 and TRBJ2-5; D possibly corresponds to TRBD2 (6 bases). The V gene's germline CDR1 is SEHNR and CDR2 FQNEAQ (reference sequence). Trimming shortened V by 4 bases and J by 5 bases, and 14 bases separated the two germline ends. This CDR3 spans 14 amino acids. DNA of the CDR3: TGTGCCAGCAGCTGGGGGTCAGGGAGGGAGACCCAGTACTTC. Its protein product is CASSWGSGRETQYF.

This sequence joins TRBV7-2 and TRBJ1-3, with a possible D match to TRBD1 (5 bases). Germline V CDR1 and CDR2: SGHTA, FQGNSA. V shed 2 bases and J shed 4 bases, with 18 bases lying between them. The CDR3 extends over 17 amino acids. CDR3 sequence: CASSLKSGAGRGNTIYF. The CDR3 DNA follows: TGTGCCAGCAGCTTAAAGTCTGGGGCAGGGCGAGGAAACACCATATATTTT. Together with reference TRBV7-2 and TRBJ1-3, the CDR3 gives the full variable domain: GAGVSQSPSNKVTEKGKDVELRCDPISGHTALYWYRQSLGQGLEFLIYFQGNSAPDKSGLPSDRFSAERTGGSVSTLTIQRTQQEDSAVYLCASSLKSGAGRGNTIYFGEGSWLTVV.

The table lists this clone with a count of one. The chain recombines TRBV3-1 (or the pseudogene TRBV3-2) with TRBJ2-2; D is unresolved. The CDR3 has 14 amino acids. Germline loops: CDR1 LGHDT, CDR2 YNNKEL (reference sequence). V was pared by 4 bases and J by 5 bases, with 11 bases between. The DNA of the CDR3 is TGTGCCAGCAGCCTTACGAGCCCGACCGGGGAGCTGTTTTTT. Translated: CASSLTSPTGELFF.